The next 10 T cell receptor beta chains were all read from a single sample in a study of OX40 agonist ivuxolimab in advanced cancers. Assay: immunoSEQ multiplex PCR; the TCRdb copy retains only in-frame clones and omits some. The sample records more than 85,000 clones, more than 80% being singletons. This sample comprised CD4+ or CD8+ T cells sorted from blood, obtained in a trial of the OX40 agonist ivuxolimab. These receptors were collected from an adult with an advanced solid tumor such as melanoma, head and neck, liver or kidney cancer.

This chain links TRBV27 with TRBJ1-1, with no clear D. V shed 5 bases and J shed 0 bases, with 13 bases lying between them. Germline V gene sequence: CDR1 MNHEY, CDR2 SMNVEV (reference sequence). The CDR3 is 15 amino acids. The CDR3 here is CASSPLSYMNTEAFF. CDR3 coding DNA: TGTGCCAGCAGTCCGCTCTCGTATATGAACACTGAAGCTTTCTTT.

V and J are TRBV11-2 and TRBJ1-1; TRBD1 matches at 10 bases. Per germline, CDR1 SGHAT and CDR2 FQNNGV. V lost 5 bases and J lost 6; bases outside the gene matches: 3. There are 13 residues in the CDR3. CDR3 sequence: CASSIGQGAEAFF. The CDR3 DNA is TGTGCCAGCAGCATAGGACAGGGGGCTGAAGCTTTCTTT.

V gene TRBV7-8 combines with J gene TRBJ1-4, with D possibly TRBD1 on 6 matching bases. Germline V gene data show CDR1 as SGHVS and CDR2 as FQNEAQ. Trimming shortened V by 5 bases and J by 8 bases, and 18 bases separated the two germline ends. The CDR3 has 15 residues. The CDR3 here is CASSREALRGEKLFF. CDR3 coding DNA: TGTGCCAGCAGCCGAGAGGCGTTGAGGGGGGAAAAACTGTTTTTT.

V gene TRBV4-2 combines with J gene TRBJ2-7; a weak D match, TRBD2 (6 bases). CDR3 length: 15 residues. Germline values: CDR1 LGHNA, CDR2 YNFKEQ. V was cut by 3 bases and J by 3 bases, with 15 bases left in between. The CDR3 region is CASSHQHGGGYEQYF. In DNA, the CDR3 is TGTGCCAGCAGCCACCAACATGGGGGAGGCTACGAGCAGTACTTC.

The V and J genes are TRBV6-1 and TRBJ1-5, with D maybe TRBD1 (5 bases). Between the trimmed V and J ends, which lost 4 bases and 3 bases, there was a span of 7 bases. Germline CDR1 reads MNHNS; CDR2 reads SASEGT. CDR3 size: 13 residues. The CDR3 loop is CASSAGPNQPQHF. CDR3 in DNA: TGTGCCAGCAGTGCAGGGCCCAATCAGCCCCAGCATTTT.

The V gene is TRBV6-6, the J gene TRBJ1-3; no reliable D call. This CDR3 is 13 amino acids long. V lost 4 bases, J lost 3 bases, and 7 bases lay in between. The V gene's germline CDR1 is MNHNY and CDR2 SVGAGI (reference sequence). Here the CDR3 reads CASSFGVGNTIYF. The CDR3 region has the DNA TGTGCCAGCAGTTTCGGGGTTGGAAACACCATATATTTT.

The V gene is TRBV5-4, the J gene TRBJ2-7; tentatively, D is TRBD1 (6 bases). CDR1 is SGHNT and CDR2 is YYREEE in the germline V gene (reference sequence). The CDR3 length is 13 residues. V was cut by 4 bases and J by 6 bases, with 14 bases left in between. The CDR3 DNA is TGTGCCAGCAGCCTACAGGGTCCCGGCGAGCAGTACTTC. This encodes CASSLQGPGEQYF.

The chain uses TRBV10-2 and TRBJ1-4, with D tentatively TRBD1 (5 bases). Per the germline V gene, CDR1 is WSHSY and CDR2 is SAAADI. Trimming took off 7 bases at V and 8 bases at J, with 17 bases between the two ends. This CDR3 comprises 14 residues. The CDR3 bases are TGCGCCAGCACCTTACAGGCGAGAGGAGAAAAACTGTTTTTT. As protein: CASTLQARGEKLFF.

This chain joins TRBV7-9 and TRBJ2-1; 8 positions agree with TRBD2. Trimming at V came to 5 bases and at J to 10 bases, leaving 10 bases not matched to a gene. Germline CDR1 reads SEHNR; CDR2 reads FQNEAQ (reference sequence). The CDR3 sequence is 14 residues long. The CDR3 nucleotides read TGTGCCAGCAGCCCAGGGAGTAGCGGGAAAGAGCAGTTCTTC. This encodes CASSPGSSGKEQFF.

The chain employs TRBV9 and TRBJ2-5, with D maybe TRBD2 (5 bases). Germline CDR1 is SGDLS and CDR2 is YYNGEE. The germline V and J ends were trimmed by 0 bases and 5 bases, with 14 bases remaining between them. The CDR3 has 15 amino acids. The CDR3 region is CASSVADLAMETQYF. In nucleotides, the CDR3 is TGTGCCAGCAGCGTAGCGGACTTAGCTATGGAGACCCAGTACTTC. The variable domain in full, with the rest retrieved from reference TRBV9 and TRBJ2-5, is DSGVTQTPKHLITATGQRVTLRCSPRSGDLSVYWYQQSLDQGLQFLIQYYNGEERAKGNILERFSAQQFPDLHSELNLSSLELGDSALYFCASSVADLAMETQYFGPGTRLLVL.